Here is one TCR beta chain with its context. This sample was taken from a study of blood T cell repertoires in COVID-19. The wider study: Specimens from acute and convalescent COVID-19 originated in the United States, Italy and Spain. PBMCs, B-cell-depleted T cells, or T cells provided the cDNA or gDNA that made up the material.

This CDR3 spans 13 amino acids. Per germline, CDR1 SEHNR and CDR2 FQNEAQ (reference sequence). The V and J ends lost 7 bases and 4 bases respectively, with 13 bases between them. Enrolled during active infection, Seattle patients were then followed longitudinally. This table comes from immunoSEQ multiplex PCR, and its TCRdb copy is limited to in-frame clones, with some not included. The table records about 430,000 clones, around 90% of them present only once. The clonotype comes from a man aged 18 to 30 with COVID-19, enrolled during active disease. Sequenced: peripheral blood. The chain employs TRBV7-9 and TRBJ1-1, with D uncertain. The CDR3 bases are TGTGCCAGCACCTACGATGAGGGCACTGAAGCTTTCTTT. Encoded protein: CASTYDEGTEAFF.